These 29 T cell receptor beta chains came from one sample sequenced in a study of CD8 T cells in ankylosing spondylitis (dated by TCRdb to 2015 to 2018). Library preparation employed 5' RACE. The sequencer listed for this sample is Illumina HiSeq 2500. The public sequencing data were trimmed at Q25 with fastp and processed into clonotypes with MiXCR by TCRdb, which kept only in-frame beta chains. Rows are combined by CDR3 protein, so each entry shows the most common genes and DNA. The table for this sample lists roughly 230,000 distinct CDR3 sequences; 15% to 20% of them were counted only once. Around 33% of the sample is held by the ten biggest clonotypes. Sequencing input: blood, either unsorted or a sorted T cell fraction (not recorded which). The receptors here all came from a male donor with ankylosing spondylitis or in good health (not recorded which).

V usage is TRBV11-2 and J usage is TRBJ2-7; 8 bases fit TRBD2. This CDR3 has 15 amino acids. Germline CDR1 and CDR2: SGHAT and FQNNGV. Losses at the gene ends were 3 bases for V and 0 bases for J; bases not matched to a gene: 4. CDR3 in amino acids: CASSFALAASYEQYF. Here the CDR3 DNA reads TGTGCCAGCAGCTTTGCACTAGCGGCCTCCTACGAGCAGTACTTC.

The chain recombines TRBV12-3 or TRBV12-4 with TRBJ2-1; TRBD1 might be the D (6 bases). V was pared by 4 bases and J by 4 bases, with 14 bases between. This CDR3 is 15 amino acids long. This CDR3 is CASSYLGGEYNEQFF. The CDR3 region has the DNA TGTGCCAGCAGTTACCTAGGGGGAGAGTACAATGAGCAGTTCTTC.

This chain joins TRBV11-2 and TRBJ2-3; D ambiguous. Trimming left V 2 bases short and J 0 bases short, with 24 bases between. The germline gives CDR1 SGHAT, CDR2 FQNNGV. The length of the CDR3 is 20 residues. For the CDR3, the DNA is TGTGCCAGCAGCTTATTTAAGGGAATTACTTTATCCTCTAGCACAGATACGCAGTATTTT. Amino acids: CASSLFKGITLSSSTDTQYF. The full variable domain, with the rest looked up from reference TRBV11-2 and TRBJ2-3, is EAGVAQSPRYKIIEKRQSVAFWCNPISGHATLYWYQQILGQGPKLLIQFQNNGVVDDSQLPKDRFSAERLKGVDSTLKIQPAKLEDSAVYLCASSLFKGITLSSSTDTQYFGPGTRLTVL.

This clonotype has at least ten counts. The gene calls are TRBV6-1 and TRBJ2-7; possibly TRBD1 or TRBD2 for D (5 bases each). The CDR3 is 18 residues long. Germline V gives CDR1 MNHNS, CDR2 SASEGT. V shed 6 bases and J shed 3 bases, with 27 bases lying between them. The CDR3 region has the DNA TGTGCCAGCAGCCATTTTCCATCCGGGACCAGAAGGGACTACGAGCAGTACTTC. This sequence encodes CASSHFPSGTRRDYEQYF.

The V call is TRBV27, the J call TRBJ1-4; D unclear. The V and J ends lost 0 bases and 8 bases respectively, with 7 bases between them. The CDR3 extends over 13 amino acids. CDR1 and CDR2 (germline): MNHEY, SMNVEV (reference sequence). The CDR3 loop is CASSLSTEEKLFF. The CDR3 region has the DNA TGTGCCAGCAGTTTATCAACTGAGGAAAAACTGTTTTTT.

This clonotype was seen a few times. The CDR3 here is CASSQDLDSTDTQYF. The DNA of the CDR3 is TGCGCCAGCAGCCAAGATTTAGACAGCACAGATACGCAGTATTTT. The chain combines TRBV4-1 with TRBJ2-3, with D hard to call. CDR1 MGHRA and CDR2 YSYEKL come from the germline V gene. The CDR3 totals 15 residues. Trimming took off 0 bases at V and 0 bases at J, with 7 bases between the two ends.

In its sample, this clonotype was seen many times. The chain recombines TRBV25-1 with TRBJ1-2; D perhaps matches TRBD1 (6 bases). CDR1 and CDR2 (germline): MGHDK, SYGVNS. The V gene lost 2 bases and the J gene lost 3 bases, with 10 bases spanning the gap. The CDR3 contains 14 residues. CDR3 in DNA: TGTGCCAGCAGTGAACAACAGGGCTACTATGGCTACACCTTC. Translating it yields CASSEQQGYYGYTF.

The chain recombines TRBV6-2 or TRBV6-3 with TRBJ2-5; 12 nucleotides line up with TRBD2. The CDR3 length is 16 residues. CDR1 is MNHEY, CDR2 SVGEGT, per germline. V was pared by 6 bases and J by 2 bases, with 7 bases of the junction left unmatched. This chain's CDR3 is CASSSGLAGPQETQYF. For the CDR3, the DNA is TGTGCCAGCAGCTCGGGACTAGCGGGCCCTCAAGAGACCCAGTACTTC.

This clonotype was observed at least ten times. The chain has TRBV10-1 and TRBJ2-7; the match to TRBD2 covers 8 bases. Germline lookup yields CDR1 WNHNN and CDR2 SYGVQD (reference sequence). This CDR3 contains 15 residues. V dropped 3 bases and J dropped 3; count of bases not matched to a gene: 7. The CDR3 DNA follows: TGCGCCAGCAGTGAAGGAATCAGCGGGAGCTACGAGCAGTACTTC. This translates into CASSEGISGSYEQYF.

The rearrangement links TRBV14 to TRBJ2-2, with 10 bases fitting TRBD2. Trimming took 3 bases from V and 6 from J; bases not matched to a gene: 7. In germline, CDR1 is SGHDN, CDR2 FVKESK. This CDR3 contains 16 residues. CDR3 amino acids: CASSHLAGVLSGELFF. The CDR3 DNA reads as TGTGCCAGCAGCCACCTAGCGGGAGTTCTCTCCGGGGAGCTGTTTTTT. The full variable domain, with the rest looked up from reference TRBV14 and TRBJ2-2, is EAGVTQFPSHSVIEKGQTVTLRCDPISGHDNLYWYRRVMGKEIKFLLHFVKESKQDESGMPNNRFLAERTGGTYSTLKVQPAELEDSGVYFCASSHLAGVLSGELFFGEGSRLTVL.

The chain links TRBV5-1 to TRBJ2-7; perhaps TRBD1 as D (6 bases). CDR1 and CDR2 (germline): SGHRS, YFSETQ. This CDR3 is 14 amino acids long. The ends were cut back, 4 bases at V and 7 bases at J, with 18 bases in the middle. The CDR3 loop is CASSVQQGLGEQYF. The CDR3 nucleotides are TGCGCCAGCAGCGTCCAACAGGGTCTCGGTGAGCAGTACTTC.

The chain employs TRBV20-1 and TRBJ2-3; D unclear. This CDR3 comprises 14 residues. Trimming left V 6 bases short and J 0 bases short, with 13 bases between. Germline V gene data show CDR1 as DFQATT and CDR2 as SNEGSKA (reference sequence). This chain's CDR3 is CSASLISSTDTQYF. The CDR3 nucleotides are TGCAGTGCCAGCTTGATCTCGAGCACAGATACGCAGTATTTT.

This clonotype was recorded a few times. The chain uses TRBV29-1 and TRBJ2-1; 9 nucleotides match TRBD1. V gave up 4 bases and J gave up 5 bases; unmatched junction bases: 15. Germline V gives CDR1 SQVTM, CDR2 ANQGSEA. This CDR3 contains 17 residues. The CDR3, as DNA: TGCAGCGTTGCCCACGTCGACAGGGGGACCCTTGACAATGAGCAGTTCTTC. Amino acid sequence: CSVAHVDRGTLDNEQFF.

The chain combines TRBV9 with TRBJ2-1; 7 nucleotides align to TRBD1. In germline, CDR1 is SGDLS, CDR2 YYNGEE. CDR3 length: 14 residues. The J segment lost 5 bases and the V segment lost 4 bases, leaving 6 bases of the junction unmatched. This CDR3 reads CASSFGTANNEQFF. The DNA for the CDR3 is TGTGCCAGCAGCTTCGGGACAGCTAACAATGAGCAGTTCTTC.

This clonotype appeared a few times. The chain carries TRBV3-1 and TRBJ2-1; 9 nucleotides match TRBD2. The length of the CDR3 is 15 residues. Germline-derived CDR1 and CDR2 are LGHDT and YNNKEL (reference sequence). J lost 8 bases, V lost 1 base, and 6 bases had no gene match. The CDR3 reads CASSQGSGSGYEQFF. The CDR3 DNA sequence: TGTGCCAGCAGCCAAGGTAGCGGGAGTGGCTATGAGCAGTTCTTC.

This clonotype has more than one count but fewer than ten. V gene TRBV6-2 or TRBV6-3 combines with J gene TRBJ2-2; D may be TRBD1 (6 bases). The germline gives CDR1 MNHEY, CDR2 SVGEGT. CDR3 size: 18 residues. Between the trimmed V and J ends, which lost 4 bases and 4 bases, there was a span of 22 bases. CDR3 loop: CASSSLGQPEYGTGELFF. As DNA, the CDR3 is TGTGCCAGCAGTTCCCTAGGACAGCCCGAGTATGGCACCGGGGAGCTGTTTTTT.

This clonotype was observed many times. V and J are TRBV29-1 and TRBJ2-5; maybe TRBD2 (5 bases). Deletions cut 3 bases from V and 2 bases from J, with 10 bases between. Germline values: CDR1 SQVTM, CDR2 ANQGSEA. The CDR3 is 13 amino acids. The CDR3 DNA reads as TGCAGCGTTGATGGCGGGCTACAAGAGACCCAGTACTTC. Translating it yields CSVDGGLQETQYF. Full variable domain (rest looked up from reference TRBV29-1 and TRBJ2-5): SAVISQKPSRDICQRGTSLTIQCQVDSQVTMMFWYRQQPGQSLTLIATANQGSEATYESGFVIDKFPISRPNLTFSTLTVSNMSPEDSSIYLCSVDGGLQETQYFGPGTRLLVL.

The chain has TRBV10-3 and TRBJ1-6; D ambiguous. Germline values: CDR1 ENHRY, CDR2 SYGVKD. Trimming removed 2 bases from V and 1 base from J, with 9 bases in between. The CDR3 runs 16 residues. The DNA of the CDR3 is TGTGCCATCAGTGAGGAAAGGGCATCCTATAATTCACCCCTCCACTTT. This gives the protein CAISEERASYNSPLHF.

This clonotype was seen ten or more times. The chain joins TRBV29-1 to TRBJ2-1; TRBD2 matches at 9 bases. V was pared by 4 bases and J by 6 bases, with 10 bases of the junction left unmatched. CDR1 and CDR2 from the germline V gene are SQVTM and ANQGSEA. CDR3 length equals 15 residues. Here the CDR3 reads CSVGGLAGLINEQFF. CDR3 DNA sequence: TGCAGCGTTGGGGGGCTAGCGGGGCTTATCAATGAGCAGTTCTTC.

This clonotype was seen a few times. In DNA form, the CDR3 reads TGTGCCAGCAGTCCGGGACTACTTTACAATGAGCAGTTCTTC. This translates into CASSPGLLYNEQFF. The J gene is TRBJ2-1, the V gene TRBV12-3 or TRBV12-4; 7 positions agree with TRBD2. This CDR3 spans 14 amino acids. Trimming took 5 bases from V and 4 from J; bases not matched to a gene: 5.

This clonotype was picked up many times. At one end the junction does not follow the germline gene, possibly because of a read error. The chain couples TRBV20-1 to TRBJ2-5; perhaps TRBD2 as D (7 bases). Germline V CDR1 and CDR2: DFQATT, SNEGSKA (reference sequence). CDR3 length: 11 residues. The CDR3 loop reads CSAPRGGARTF. For the CDR3, the DNA is TGCAGTGCTCCCCGTGGGGGGGCGCGAACATTC.

This clonotype occurred a few times. This sequence joins TRBV29-1 and TRBJ2-1; TRBD2 is a possible D gene (6 bases). The CDR3 sequence is 16 residues long. The ends were cut back, 5 bases at V and 0 bases at J, with 17 bases in the middle. Germline V gene sequence: CDR1 SQVTM, CDR2 ANQGSEA. The CDR3 here is CSVKGRQGGSYNEQFF. CDR3 coding DNA: TGCAGCGTTAAAGGGAGGCAGGGCGGCTCCTACAATGAGCAGTTCTTC.

This clonotype turned up a few times. The chain couples TRBV13 to TRBJ2-2; the D is unclear. The CDR3 runs to 15 residues. V gave up 3 bases and J gave up 4 bases, with 12 bases separating them. The germline gives CDR1 PRHDT, CDR2 FYEKMQ (reference sequence). The CDR3 DNA sequence: TGTGCCAGCAGCTTGTCCACCGGGTTCACCGGGGAGCTGTTTTTT. As protein: CASSLSTGFTGELFF.

The chain uses TRBV12-3 or TRBV12-4 and TRBJ2-5; 7 bases map to TRBD1. After removal of 5 bases from V and 2 bases from J, the junction contained 11 bases not matched to a gene. The CDR3 has 16 residues. The CDR3: CASSLPPGTAQETQYF. CDR3 sequence (DNA): TGTGCCAGCAGTCTACCACCCGGGACAGCTCAAGAGACCCAGTACTTC.

J is TRBJ1-2 and V is TRBV29-1; possibly TRBD1 for D (5 bases). This CDR3 contains 13 residues. Trimming stripped 7 bases from V and 0 bases from J, with 12 bases between. The germline CDR1 and CDR2 sequences are SQVTM and ANQGSEA. CDR3 in DNA: TGCAGCGCCCCGACAGTCTCTAACTATGGCTACACCTTC. Its translation: CSAPTVSNYGYTF.

This clonotype was observed at least ten times. V and J are TRBV12-3 or TRBV12-4 and TRBJ2-3; 8 nucleotides align to TRBD1. This CDR3 comprises 15 residues. After removal of 7 bases from V and 6 bases from J, the junction contained 12 bases not matched to a gene. The CDR3 region is CASTPTGAIWDTQYF. CDR3 nucleotides: TGTGCCAGCACCCCGACAGGGGCAATTTGGGATACGCAGTATTTT.

This clonotype was found a few times. The chain couples TRBV4-1 to TRBJ2-5; TRBD2 matches at 9 bases. Trimming at V came to 1 base and at J to 0 bases, leaving 3 bases not matched to a gene. Germline assignment: CDR1 MGHRA and CDR2 YSYEKL. This CDR3 spans 16 amino acids. The CDR3 nucleotides read TGCGCCAGCAGCCAAGCGGCTAGCGGGAACCAAGAGACCCAGTACTTC. Amino acid sequence: CASSQAASGNQETQYF.

The V call is TRBV24-1, the J call TRBJ2-1, with D hard to call. V dropped 5 bases and J dropped 6 bases, with 4 bases sitting between them. The CDR3 contains 11 residues. The germline V gene has CDR1 KGHDR and CDR2 SFDVKD. The CDR3 protein is CATSVGNEQFF. CDR3 coding DNA: TGTGCCACCAGTGTGGGCAATGAGCAGTTCTTC.

This clonotype was seen a few times. V usage is TRBV18 and J usage is TRBJ1-4, with TRBD1 identical over 8 bases. Per the germline V gene, CDR1 is KGHSH and CDR2 is LQKENI. CDR3 length: 14 amino acids. V shed 3 bases, J shed 6 bases, and the junction held 3 bases outside the gene matches. CDR3 DNA sequence: TGTGCCAGCTCACCCAGGGGGCAGGATGAAAAACTGTTTTTT. Translated, it gives CASSPRGQDEKLFF.